Here is one T cell receptor beta chain with its context. Its antigen is still unknown. The CDR3 runs to 15 residues. Germline CDR1 SGHDT, CDR2 YYEEEE. The V and J ends lost 5 bases and 0 bases, in that order; junction bases with no gene match: 7. The data were produced by immunoSEQ multiplex PCR, yet TCRdb's version contains in-frame clones alone and is incomplete. The data contain roughly 170,000 clones, around 88% of them singletons. These data originate in a study of T cell responses to AZD1222 COVID-19 vaccine. Study in general: Pooling of second doses given at about 4 or about 12 weeks was done. Study-level results: Clonal diversity may have been underestimated, and the donors were mostly white British, with more females than males. Seropositivity was recorded at baseline in only 6 or 7 AZD1222 recipients.

This TCR came from an adult in good health. The sample was peripheral blood, taken on day 0 of AZD1222 vaccination. The chain has TRBV5-6 and TRBJ2-7; TRBD1 matches 8 bases. This chain's CDR3 is CASSPQGGNSYEQYF. In DNA form, the CDR3 reads TGTGCCAGCAGTCCACAGGGGGGCAACTCCTACGAGCAGTACTTC.